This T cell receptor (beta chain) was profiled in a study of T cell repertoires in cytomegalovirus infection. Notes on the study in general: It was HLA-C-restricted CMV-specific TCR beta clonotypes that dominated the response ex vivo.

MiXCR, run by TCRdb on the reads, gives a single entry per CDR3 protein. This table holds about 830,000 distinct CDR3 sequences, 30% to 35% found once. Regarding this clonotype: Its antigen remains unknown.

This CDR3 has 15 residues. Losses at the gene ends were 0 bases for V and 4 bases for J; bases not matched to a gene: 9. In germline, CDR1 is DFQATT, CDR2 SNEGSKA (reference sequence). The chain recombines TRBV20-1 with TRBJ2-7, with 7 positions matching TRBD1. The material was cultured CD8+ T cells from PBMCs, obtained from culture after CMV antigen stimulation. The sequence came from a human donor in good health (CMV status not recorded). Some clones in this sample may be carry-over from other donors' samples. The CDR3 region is CSARDRQGALYEQYV. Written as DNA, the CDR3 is TGCAGTGCTAGAGACCGACAGGGTGCGTTATACGAGCAGTACGTC.